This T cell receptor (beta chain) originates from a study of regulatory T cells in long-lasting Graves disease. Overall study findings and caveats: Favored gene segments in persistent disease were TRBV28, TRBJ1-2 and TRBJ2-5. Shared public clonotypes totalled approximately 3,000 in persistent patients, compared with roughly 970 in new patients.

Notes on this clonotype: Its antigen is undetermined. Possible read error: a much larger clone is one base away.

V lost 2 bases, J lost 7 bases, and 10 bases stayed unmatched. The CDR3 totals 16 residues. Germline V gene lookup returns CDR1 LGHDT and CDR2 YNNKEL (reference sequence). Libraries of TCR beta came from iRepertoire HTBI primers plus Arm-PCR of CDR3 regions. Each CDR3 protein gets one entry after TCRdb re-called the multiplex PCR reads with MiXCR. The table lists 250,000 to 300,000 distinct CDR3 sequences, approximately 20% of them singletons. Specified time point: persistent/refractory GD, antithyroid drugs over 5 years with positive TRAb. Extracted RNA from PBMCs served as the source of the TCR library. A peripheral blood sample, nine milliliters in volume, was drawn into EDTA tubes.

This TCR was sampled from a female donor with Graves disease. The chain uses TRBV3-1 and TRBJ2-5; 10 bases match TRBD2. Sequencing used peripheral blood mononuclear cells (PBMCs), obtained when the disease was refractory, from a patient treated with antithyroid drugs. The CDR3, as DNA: TGTGCCAGCAGCCAACAGCTAGCGGGAGAGGAAGGGACCCAGTACTTC. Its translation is CASSQQLAGEEGTQYF.